The T cell receptor beta chain described here comes from a study of cytomegalovirus exposure and HLA in healthy donors (dated by TCRdb to the late 2010s). Concerning the study at large: According to an earlier analysis of a few hundred of the donors, 200 million or so T cells yielded 117 million unique TCR beta sequences and roughly 280 Gb of sequence data. Of the 300 to 500 genotyped donors, 65% to 90% were placed in the genetic ancestry cluster associated with self-reported Caucasian donors. To decide whether each TCR beta V gene segment behaved as functional or pseudogenic, an earlier analysis of several hundred of the donors relied on high-throughput TCR beta sequencing. Roughly 5 DR-DQ haplotypes were handled as single units for association and clustering because linkage in the cohort was strong. Rather than using new phenotypic data, the later analysis identified candidate immune exposures from TCR beta sequences and from how often those sequences occurred across donors. Along with the roughly 670-subject first cohort, a separate validation cohort of over a hundred different subjects was used. On average, 235,054 unique TCR beta nucleotide sequences were sequenced per donor among some 420 genotyped donors of the cohort, with 15% to 20% of those sequences being non-productive. Both class I and class II loci were covered by HLA typing, at four-digit resolution. A later analysis re-examined previously published TCR beta repertoires from 600 to 700 donors and added high-resolution HLA genotyping to investigate patterns of TCR occurrence. Using immunosequencing, the study profiled T cell repertoires from roughly 650 subjects and related those repertoires to cytomegalovirus serostatus. A later genetic analysis took genome-wide SNP genotypes for about three fifths of the 666 donors and used that subset as a discovery cohort. Every repertoire in the discovery cohort had been generated on one and the same sequencing platform. The study aimed to test whether cataloging public T cell receptors could reveal signatures of past pathogen exposure. To predict cytomegalovirus infection status, the study brought together high-throughput TCR immunosequencing, statistical association of individual TCRs with disease status, and machine learning. Roughly 300 gigabases of sequencing data and approximately 91 million unique TCR sequences made up an early release that covered several hundred HLA-typed donors. Donor age, sex, ethnicity and CMV serostatus were collected together with the repertoire data. The number of donors typed differed by locus, with 629-630 for A, B, C, DRB1 and DQB1, roughly 550 for DQA1, some 570 for DPA1, and around 450 for DPB1.

The cohort was made up of 500 to 850 healthy bone marrow donors. Cohort members were all nominally healthy when sampled, although unrecorded immune exposures were likely present. The donor was CMV seronegative and belonged to the group of over 300 seronegative cohort members. Every donor gave a peripheral blood sample, and the peripheral blood mononuclear cells from that sample were used for TCR beta sequencing. The Qiagen DNeasy Blood Extraction Kit was used to extract genomic DNA from the blood cell samples. The CDR3 covers 15 residues, taking in both the cysteine and the phenylalanine. The kept DNA is CDR3 alone, 45 bases in frame from the first base. V loses 0 bases, J loses 4 bases, and the germline ends lie 9 bases apart. From a lookup of the germline V gene, CDR1 and CDR2 are SGHTA and FQGNSA. A remark on this clone: There is no known antigen for this receptor. Base qualities are not provided; no much larger clone lies one nucleotide away.

The full study reports these points: A cluster of highly shared sequence variants was judged likely to be a technical artifact of the sequencing pipeline. When HLA alleles, especially DR and DQ, strongly co-occurred, TCR associations were difficult to assign to individual alleles. A later analysis reported that several top co-occurrence clusters appeared linked to parvovirus B19, influenza, CMV and Epstein-Barr virus. The authors suggested that the approach could potentially be extended to other disease states and immunological phenotypes. The presence/absence analyses assumed that sequencing depth was roughly uniform across donors, and that assumption may not be true. In a later genetic analysis, fewer N-insertions in productive TCRs were reported among donors in an Asian-associated ancestry cluster than the roughly 670-donor mean. A later analysis found that TCR association rates varied across HLA loci, with DRB1 alleles showing the most associated TCRs and HLA-C alleles the fewest. A total of 164 TCR beta chains were listed by the study as associated with cytomegalovirus. A later analysis associated around 16,000 TCR beta sequences with specific HLA alleles at a false discovery rate of 0.05. Some IMGT-functional V segments, including TRBV6-2 and TRBV6-3, could not be told apart with the 87-base-pair reads, so those segments were excluded. An association between a missense DCLRE1C variant and V-gene and J-gene trimming of TCR beta chains was found in a later genetic analysis and replicated in an independent cohort. Compared with equally common non-associated chains, HLA-associated TCR beta chains in a later analysis were more clonally expanded and had lower generation probabilities. Because counts were too low, around 18 rarely observed V segments, including chromosome 9 orphons, were left out of the earlier analysis of 500 to 750 of the donors. According to a later analysis, most CMV-associated TCR beta chains appeared to be HLA-restricted, and the HLA associations seemed to be driven largely by CMV exposure. Linkage disequilibrium might explain the correlated functional status among segregating V segments, but an unknown experimental factor could not be excluded. In both the original and validation cohorts, the classifier was reported to diagnose cytomegalovirus status with high specificity and sensitivity. In an earlier analysis of some 500 of the donors, most TCR beta V segments appeared in productive rearrangements about 87% or about 30% of the time, broadly matching IMGT annotations. Immune exposure information for the cohort was limited to CMV serostatus. Because some donors lacked HLA typing at each locus, the association tests relied only on the typed subset. Most TCR sequences were seen in very few donors, while some public TCRs were found in many individuals. In vitro tests confirmed that a few of the cytomegalovirus-associated TCR beta chains recognize cytomegalovirus antigens. A further reported finding was that TCR beta sequences accurately predicted the HLA-A and HLA-B alleles for most subjects in the first cohort. Only TCR beta chains were sequenced in this cohort, and the absence of alpha or paired-chain data limited detectable features.

Libraries were constructed by the immunoSEQ multiplex PCR assay. For the multiplex PCR, a mixture combining 60 forward primers for TCR Vbeta segments and 13 reverse primers for TCR Jbeta segments was used. The CDR3 region of rearranged TCR beta genes was amplified from genomic DNA by a multiplex PCR assay. The amplified TCR beta libraries were sequenced on the Illumina HiSeq System as 87-base-pair reads. As for the authors' bioinformatics: A later analysis tallied 75 million to 95 million unique TCR beta chains across the approximately 670 repertoires, and around 9.9 million of those chains were shared by two or more donors. Raw reads were error-corrected and collapsed into unique sequences by a nearest-neighbor algorithm in which closely related sequences were merged to remove PCR and sequencing errors. V, D and J gene segments were assigned by aligning CDR3 sequences to IMGT reference sequences. For a sequence to be retained, a match of at least six nucleotides was required to both a V gene segment and a J gene segment. Rearrangements were called productive when the CDR3 lacked stop codons and stayed in frame with V and J; all others were non-productive. CDR3 was defined by IMGT convention, running from the second conserved V-encoded cysteine to the conserved J-encoded phenylalanine. In an earlier analysis of just under 600 of the donors, sequences lacking an unambiguous match to a single V gene segment were excluded. In an earlier analysis of about 590 of the donors, a V segment was called functional when productive rearrangements were above 56.7%, and segregating when the standard deviation between donors exceeded 5%. A statistical classification framework was built to diagnose cytomegalovirus status from the catalog of TCR beta chain sequences. A later analysis assigned V and J genes by comparing TCR nucleotide sequences with IMGT/GENE-DB human TR gene sequences. Using the TCRdist pipeline, a later analysis assigned CDR3 sequences along with most-parsimonious VDJ recombination scenarios. A later analysis defined each TCR beta chain by its CDR3 amino acid sequence plus V-gene family, and excluded reads lacking a unique V-gene family. As a way to deal with suspected cross-contamination and a sequencing artifact, a later analysis dropped 450 to 700 nucleotide sequences that were highly shared and had low generation probability. For each public chain, a later analysis derived a clonal expansion index from normalized ranks of inferred template counts within each repertoire. In a later analysis, generation probabilities were computed with a VDJ recombination model fitted to out-of-frame rearrangements, and the resulting probabilities were checked against IGoR. A later analysis scored TCR-TCR, TCR-HLA and TCR-CMV co-occurrence with hypergeometric tests, applying a repertoire-size bias correction to TCR pairs. To estimate false discovery rates, a later analysis permuted the HLA or CMV assignments 20 times. A later analysis grouped co-occurring TCRs with DBSCAN, adding TCRdist sequence similarity when clustering within HLA-allele-positive subsets. Co-occurrence clustering excluded repertoires with fewer than 30,000 or more than 120,000 public chains, plus five with anomalous nucleotide sharing. Drawn from immuneACCESS, this table holds only the in-frame rearrangements with V and J called that TCRdb kept. Clones are partly lost; checked studies trace under half to an unresolved V gene and leave the rest unexplained. V and J calls plus clone size are reproduced from that table; the DNA served to infer D and trimming. The sample profile shows more than 85,000 clones; approximately 63% of them were found once. The ten top clones hold 6.3% of the sample.

The sequenced sample consisted of PBMCs. The clonotype originates from a woman aged 25-40 years in good health and CMV-seronegative. The chain is made from TRBV7-2 and TRBJ2-2, with the D segment identity uncertain. The nucleotide sequence reads TGTGCCAGCAGCTTAGCCCCCGAGCTCACCGGGGAGCTGTTTTTT. Translated, it gives CASSLAPELTGELFF.